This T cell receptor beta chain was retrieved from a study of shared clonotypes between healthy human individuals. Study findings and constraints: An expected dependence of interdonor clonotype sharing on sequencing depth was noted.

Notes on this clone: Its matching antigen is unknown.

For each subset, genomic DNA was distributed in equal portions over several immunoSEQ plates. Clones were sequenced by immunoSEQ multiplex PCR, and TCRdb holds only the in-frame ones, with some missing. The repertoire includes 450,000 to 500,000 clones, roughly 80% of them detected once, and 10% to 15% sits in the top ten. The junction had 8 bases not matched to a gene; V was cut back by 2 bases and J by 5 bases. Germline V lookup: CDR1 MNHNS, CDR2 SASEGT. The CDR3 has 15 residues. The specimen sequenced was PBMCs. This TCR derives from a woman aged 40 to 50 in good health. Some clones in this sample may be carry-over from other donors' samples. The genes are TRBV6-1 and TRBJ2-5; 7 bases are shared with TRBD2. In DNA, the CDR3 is TGTGCCAGCAGTGAATTGGGACTAAGGTTGGAGACCCAGTACTTC. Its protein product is CASSELGLRLETQYF.